The rows below give T cell receptor beta chains drawn from one sample of a study of blood T cell repertoires in COVID-19. Profiling relied on immunoSEQ multiplex PCR, and the TCRdb table lists in-frame clones only, not all of them. The sample includes under 200,000 clones, 86% of them seen just once. Sequencing was done on a sample of PBMCs or T cells enriched from blood (not recorded which). Receptors originate from a man in his forties with acute COVID-19. Each CDR3 is given with its conserved first and last residue. D genes are given only for firm matches. The size entry is marked missing in some rows and otherwise reads once, few, many or a size class.

CDR3 DNA: TGTGCCAGCAGACAGGGGTCGAATGAGCAGTTCTTC; CDR3 protein: CASRQGSNEQFF; V gene: TRBV28; D gene: TRBD1; J gene: TRBJ2-1; clone size: -
CDR3 DNA: TGTGCCAGCAGTTCCGGGACAGGGGCGCCCGGAAACACCATATATTTT; CDR3 protein: CASSSGTGAPGNTIYF; V gene: TRBV28; D gene: TRBD1; J gene: TRBJ1-3; clone size: once
CDR3 DNA: TGTGCCACAAACACCGGGGCGAACACCGGGGAGCTGTTTTTT; CDR3 protein: CATNTGANTGELFF; V gene: TRBV24-1; D gene: -; J gene: TRBJ2-2; clone size: -
CDR3 DNA: TGTGCCAGCAGTTTACTGACAGCGGGTTTGGGAACTAATGAAAAACTGTTTTTT; CDR3 protein: CASSLLTAGLGTNEKLFF; V gene: TRBV28; D gene: -; J gene: TRBJ1-4; clone size: -
CDR3 DNA: TGTGCCAGCCGTCTAGCGGGCGTTTACGAGCAGTACTTC; CDR3 protein: CASRLAGVYEQYF; V gene: TRBV11-2; D gene: TRBD2; J gene: TRBJ2-7; clone size: once
CDR3 DNA: TGCGCCAGCAGCCAAGGGACCGGGCGGGGGCAAGAGACCCAGTACTTC; CDR3 protein: CASSQGTGRGQETQYF; V gene: TRBV4-3; D gene: TRBD2; J gene: TRBJ2-5; clone size: -
CDR3 DNA: TGCGCCAGCAGTGAGTCGGGGGATAGCGGGAGATGGTACGAGCAGTACTTC; CDR3 protein: CASSESGDSGRWYEQYF; V gene: TRBV10-1; D gene: TRBD2; J gene: TRBJ2-7; clone size: -
CDR3 DNA: TGTGCCAGCAGCCGTAGAGCCGGGGAGGGTCAGCCCCAGCATTTT; CDR3 protein: CASSRRAGEGQPQHF; V gene: TRBV9; D gene: -; J gene: TRBJ1-5; clone size: -
CDR3 DNA: TGTGCCAGCAGCTTCGAGACTAGCGGGACCTACAATGAGCAGTTCTTC; CDR3 protein: CASSFETSGTYNEQFF; V gene: TRBV13; D gene: TRBD2; J gene: TRBJ2-1; clone size: -
CDR3 DNA: TGTGCCTGGAGTGTGTTAGGGGGCGCCGCTTTCTTT; CDR3 protein: CAWSVLGGAAFF; V gene: TRBV30; D gene: TRBD1; J gene: TRBJ1-1; clone size: once
CDR3 DNA: TGTGCCAGCACGACCGGGACAGGGGCGGGAAACTATGGCTACACCTTC; CDR3 protein: CASTTGTGAGNYGYTF; V gene: TRBV28; D gene: TRBD1; J gene: TRBJ1-2; clone size: -
CDR3 DNA: TGTGCCAGCAGCTCGACTAGCGGGGCTTATGAAAAACTGTTTTTT; CDR3 protein: CASSSTSGAYEKLFF; V gene: TRBV7-9; D gene: -; J gene: TRBJ1-4; clone size: once
CDR3 DNA: TGTGCCAGCAGCCCCAGTGTGCAAGACCAAGAGACCCAGTACTTC; CDR3 protein: CASSPSVQDQETQYF; V gene: TRBV3-1/TRBV3-2; D gene: -; J gene: TRBJ2-5; clone size: -
CDR3 DNA: TGTGCCAGCAGCGGGGGGACTAGCGGACGGGCAGATACGCAGTATTTT; CDR3 protein: CASSGGTSGRADTQYF; V gene: TRBV9; D gene: TRBD2; J gene: TRBJ2-3; clone size: -
CDR3 DNA: TGTGCCAGCAGCCAAGAGTTGGTGGGTTTAGCGGGAGGGGCCTCCGAGCAGTACTTC; CDR3 protein: CASSQELVGLAGGASEQYF; V gene: TRBV4-2; D gene: TRBD2; J gene: TRBJ2-7; clone size: -
CDR3 DNA: TGTGCCAGCAGTTACGGCAGGGCAGGGGAAGGCTACACCTTC; CDR3 protein: CASSYGRAGEGYTF; V gene: TRBV6-5; D gene: -; J gene: TRBJ1-2; clone size: -
CDR3 DNA: TGTGCCAGCAGCTCCGGCGGTGACAGGGCGGGTGAAAAACTGTTTTTT; CDR3 protein: CASSSGGDRAGEKLFF; V gene: TRBV5-4; D gene: TRBD1; J gene: TRBJ1-4; clone size: -
CDR3 DNA: TGTGCCAGCAGCGGGGGACTGATCTCCTACAATGAGCAGTTCTTC; CDR3 protein: CASSGGLISYNEQFF; V gene: TRBV7-8; D gene: -; J gene: TRBJ2-1; clone size: -
CDR3 DNA: TGTGCCTGGAGTTCGGGAGGCTGGAATGAGCAGTTCTTC; CDR3 protein: CAWSSGGWNEQFF; V gene: TRBV30; D gene: TRBD2; J gene: TRBJ2-1; clone size: once
CDR3 DNA: TGTGCCATCCAAGGTTCGGGTAGTACAGGGGGCTTGTACGAGCAGTACTTC; CDR3 protein: CAIQGSGSTGGLYEQYF; V gene: TRBV10-3; D gene: TRBD1; J gene: TRBJ2-7; clone size: -
CDR3 DNA: TGTGCCAGTCAGGGGTACGAGCAGTACTTC; CDR3 protein: CASQGYEQYF; V gene: TRBV14; D gene: -; J gene: TRBJ2-7; clone size: few
CDR3 DNA: TGCGCCAGCAGCCCAGAGGACAGGGGTAGGTTCTATGGCTACACCTTC; CDR3 protein: CASSPEDRGRFYGYTF; V gene: TRBV4-1; D gene: TRBD1; J gene: TRBJ1-2; clone size: -
CDR3 DNA: TGCGCCAGCAGCTTGCCTTTTACCCCAAATCTGAGGGGCTACACCTTC; CDR3 protein: CASSLPFTPNLRGYTF; V gene: TRBV5-1; D gene: -; J gene: TRBJ1-2; clone size: many
CDR3 DNA: TGTGCTAGCAGCAGATCCGGGACAGGGGACACCGGGGAGCTGTTTTTT; CDR3 protein: CASSRSGTGDTGELFF; V gene: TRBV7-7; D gene: TRBD1; J gene: TRBJ2-2; clone size: -
CDR3 DNA: TGTGCCAGCAACGAGGAAGGCAGCAATCAGCCCCAGCATTTT; CDR3 protein: CASNEEGSNQPQHF; V gene: TRBV27; D gene: -; J gene: TRBJ1-5; clone size: -
CDR3 DNA: TGTGCCAGCAGTGAAGCCGGGAATCAGCCCCAGCATTTT; CDR3 protein: CASSEAGNQPQHF; V gene: TRBV6-1; D gene: -; J gene: TRBJ1-5; clone size: -
CDR3 DNA: TGTGCCAGCAGCTTACGGGTGTCTGGGGCCAACGTCCTGACTTTC; CDR3 protein: CASSLRVSGANVLTF; V gene: TRBV7-9; D gene: -; J gene: TRBJ2-6; clone size: -
CDR3 DNA: TGTGCCAGCAGTTGGGAGTATGAGCAGTTCTTC; CDR3 protein: CASSWEYEQFF; V gene: TRBV12-3/TRBV12-4; D gene: -; J gene: TRBJ2-1; clone size: -
CDR3 DNA: TGTGCCAGCAGGCCAGTCTTGGGCTTTAATCAGCCCCAGCATTTT; CDR3 protein: CASRPVLGFNQPQHF; V gene: TRBV6-5; D gene: -; J gene: TRBJ1-5; clone size: -
CDR3 DNA: TGTGCCACCAGTGACACAAATGGAAACACCATATATTTT; CDR3 protein: CATSDTNGNTIYF; V gene: TRBV24-1; D gene: -; J gene: TRBJ1-3; clone size: -
CDR3 DNA: TGTGCCAGCCTTCCGCGGGGGGAGCCGGCGGATGAGCAGTTCTTC; CDR3 protein: CASLPRGEPADEQFF; V gene: TRBV19; D gene: TRBD2; J gene: TRBJ2-1; clone size: -
CDR3 DNA: TGTGCCAGCAGCTTATGGGGGACTAGCGGGGATGGCACAGATACGCAGTATTTT; CDR3 protein: CASSLWGTSGDGTDTQYF; V gene: TRBV11-2; D gene: TRBD2; J gene: TRBJ2-3; clone size: -
CDR3 DNA: TGTGCCAGCAGCCAAAGAAAGGGACTAACGGGGGGAAATGAGCAGTTCTTC; CDR3 protein: CASSQRKGLTGGNEQFF; V gene: TRBV14; D gene: TRBD2; J gene: TRBJ2-1; clone size: once
CDR3 DNA: TGTGCCATCAGTGGCAGGGGGCCGCCAGGGCAAGAGACCCAGTACTTC; CDR3 protein: CAISGRGPPGQETQYF; V gene: TRBV10-3; D gene: TRBD1; J gene: TRBJ2-5; clone size: -
CDR3 DNA: TGTGCCAGCAGCCAAGATTTAGTCCTAGGGACTAGCGGTGGGACCCAGTACTTC; CDR3 protein: CASSQDLVLGTSGGTQYF; V gene: TRBV3-1/TRBV3-2; D gene: TRBD2; J gene: TRBJ2-5; clone size: -
CDR3 DNA: TGTGCCAGCAGCTTAGCGTTGGGGCAAGCGGGGGGCCACGAGCAGTACTTC; CDR3 protein: CASSLALGQAGGHEQYF; V gene: TRBV7-8; D gene: TRBD2; J gene: TRBJ2-7; clone size: -
CDR3 DNA: TGTGCCAGTAGTATAGTAGGGGTCACTGAAGCTTTCTTT; CDR3 protein: CASSIVGVTEAFF; V gene: TRBV19; D gene: -; J gene: TRBJ1-1; clone size: -
CDR3 DNA: TGTGCCAGCAGTTCGAGAACAGGGGGCGGGGGGCACGAGCAGTACTTC; CDR3 protein: CASSSRTGGGGHEQYF; V gene: TRBV6-6; D gene: -; J gene: TRBJ2-7; clone size: -
CDR3 DNA: TGTGCCAGCAGCGTAGGGACAGGGAGCGGGGCTTTCAATGAGCAGTTCTTC; CDR3 protein: CASSVGTGSGAFNEQFF; V gene: TRBV9; D gene: -; J gene: TRBJ2-1; clone size: -
CDR3 DNA: TGCAGCGTTGGGAGGGGGCAGGGGAAAGAGACCCAGTACTTC; CDR3 protein: CSVGRGQGKETQYF; V gene: TRBV29-1; D gene: -; J gene: TRBJ2-5; clone size: -
CDR3 DNA: TGTGCCAGCAGCCCGGGGACAGGGCGATCACCCCTCCACTTT; CDR3 protein: CASSPGTGRSPLHF; V gene: TRBV5-5; D gene: TRBD1; J gene: TRBJ1-6; clone size: -
CDR3 DNA: TGTGCCAGTAGTATAATCTTCCGGGACTCAAAAAAAAACATTCAGTACTTC; CDR3 protein: CASSIIFRDSKKNIQYF; V gene: TRBV19; D gene: -; J gene: TRBJ2-4; clone size: -
CDR3 DNA: TGTGCCAGCAGTTTATCCGGGACTACGACGTCTGAGCAGTTCTTC; CDR3 protein: CASSLSGTTTSEQFF; V gene: TRBV27; D gene: TRBD2; J gene: TRBJ2-1; clone size: -
CDR3 DNA: TGTGCCAGCTCCTCGGGGACAGCTCAAGAGACCCAGTACTTC; CDR3 protein: CASSSGTAQETQYF; V gene: TRBV7-7; D gene: TRBD1; J gene: TRBJ2-5; clone size: -
CDR3 DNA: TGCGCCAGCAGCCAAGCCGGGACAGTGAGGTACGGCTACACCTTC; CDR3 protein: CASSQAGTVRYGYTF; V gene: TRBV4-1; D gene: TRBD1; J gene: TRBJ1-2; clone size: -
CDR3 DNA: TGTGCCAGCGGACTAGCGGGAGCCCACGAGCAGTACTTC; CDR3 protein: CASGLAGAHEQYF; V gene: TRBV13; D gene: TRBD2; J gene: TRBJ2-7; clone size: -
CDR3 DNA: TGTGCCAGCTCACCACAGGGGGCGGACTATGGCTACACCTTC; CDR3 protein: CASSPQGADYGYTF; V gene: TRBV18; D gene: TRBD1; J gene: TRBJ1-2; clone size: few
CDR3 DNA: TGTGCCAGCAGCCCCCTACTTGACAGGGGATTTGGCTACACCTTC; CDR3 protein: CASSPLLDRGFGYTF; V gene: TRBV28; D gene: TRBD1; J gene: TRBJ1-2; clone size: once
CDR3 DNA: TGCGCCAGCAGCTCCCGACAGGGGACCTACGAGCAGTACTTC; CDR3 protein: CASSSRQGTYEQYF; V gene: TRBV5-1; D gene: TRBD1; J gene: TRBJ2-7; clone size: -
CDR3 DNA: TGTGCCAGCAGCTTATTAGGAGGGGCAGTCGATACGCAGTATTTT; CDR3 protein: CASSLLGGAVDTQYF; V gene: TRBV7-3; D gene: -; J gene: TRBJ2-3; clone size: -
CDR3 DNA: TGTGCCAGCAGCTTGGGGGCGGGGGCTTACAATGAGCAGTTCTTC; CDR3 protein: CASSLGAGAYNEQFF; V gene: TRBV5-5; D gene: -; J gene: TRBJ2-1; clone size: -
CDR3 DNA: TGTGCCAGCAGCCCAGATGGGGCACAGGTGATCTATGGCTACACCTTC; CDR3 protein: CASSPDGAQVIYGYTF; V gene: TRBV4-2; D gene: -; J gene: TRBJ1-2; clone size: -
CDR3 DNA: TGTGCCAGCTCGCCCGGGACAGAGGGGTACGAGCAGTACTTC; CDR3 protein: CASSPGTEGYEQYF; V gene: TRBV18; D gene: TRBD1; J gene: TRBJ2-7; clone size: -
CDR3 DNA: TGTGCCAGCAGCCAGACTCTAGCGTCCAATGAGCAGTTCTTC; CDR3 protein: CASSQTLASNEQFF; V gene: TRBV9; D gene: -; J gene: TRBJ2-1; clone size: -
CDR3 DNA: TGTGCCAGCCGATCGGAGGGTTGGGCCGGGGAGCAGTACTTC; CDR3 protein: CASRSEGWAGEQYF; V gene: TRBV2; D gene: -; J gene: TRBJ2-7; clone size: once
CDR3 DNA: TGCGCCAGCAGCTTGGAACTAGCGGGAAGGTCGCAGTACTTC; CDR3 protein: CASSLELAGRSQYF; V gene: TRBV5-1; D gene: TRBD2; J gene: TRBJ2-7; clone size: -
CDR3 DNA: TGCGCCAGCAGCTTGGTGCCGGGAACCTACAATGAGCAGTTCTTC; CDR3 protein: CASSLVPGTYNEQFF; V gene: TRBV5-1; D gene: -; J gene: TRBJ2-1; clone size: -
CDR3 DNA: TGCAGTGCTAGTGTCAGGGGGAGAGCTTTCTTT; CDR3 protein: CSASVRGRAFF; V gene: TRBV20-1; D gene: TRBD1; J gene: TRBJ1-1; clone size: -
CDR3 DNA: TGTGCCAGCAGTTTTGTGGGCCCCGAGCAGTACTTC; CDR3 protein: CASSFVGPEQYF; V gene: TRBV28; D gene: -; J gene: TRBJ2-7; clone size: -